This is a list of T cell receptor beta chains from one sample in a study of response to subunit inactivated influenza vaccine. TCRdb redid the calling of the RT-PCR reads with MiXCR, one entry per CDR3 protein. The data contain 600,000 to 700,000 distinct CDR3 sequences, less than 15% of them seen just once; the ten biggest clones take up approximately 7.6%. This specimen was PBMCs from blood, taken less than 15 days before vaccination. These receptors all stem from a middle-aged man who received an inactivated influenza vaccine. Each CDR3 is given with its conserved first and last residue. The D gene is left open where the match is weak. A clone size is listed for some rows: how often the clone was seen (once, few, many), or a class if it is expanded.

V gene	J gene	clone size	D gene	CDR3 protein	CDR3 DNA
TRBV5-5	TRBJ1-1	few	-	CASSHMDSFTEAFF	TGTGCCAGCAGCCACATGGACAGCTTCACTGAAGCTTTCTTT
TRBV28	TRBJ1-1	-	-	CASSSSTGMNTEAFF	TGTGCCAGCAGCTCGAGTACAGGGATGAACACTGAAGCTTTCTTT
TRBV18	TRBJ2-2	few	-	CASSPRRGNTGELFF	TGTGCCAGCTCACCACGGCGGGGGAACACCGGGGAGCTGTTTTTT
TRBV12-3/TRBV12-4	TRBJ2-3	-	TRBD1	CASSVQGVVGDTQYF	TGTGCCAGCAGTGTTCAGGGGGTCGTAGGTGATACGCAGTATTTT
TRBV7-2	TRBJ2-5	few	TRBD2	CASSLGSTSGGQETQYF	TGTGCCAGCAGCTTAGGCTCTACTAGCGGGGGACAAGAGACCCAGTACTTC
TRBV20-1	TRBJ2-1	few	TRBD2	CSARETSGSYNEQFF	TGCAGTGCTAGAGAGACTAGCGGGTCCTACAATGAGCAGTTCTTC
TRBV20-1	TRBJ2-2	few	TRBD2	CSARTSRNTGELFF	TGCAGTGCCCGGACTAGCAGGAACACCGGGGAGCTGTTTTTT
TRBV28	TRBJ2-7	few	TRBD2	CASSLSRLAGGHEQYF	TGTGCCAGCAGTTTATCCCGACTAGCGGGAGGGCACGAGCAGTACTTC
TRBV9	TRBJ2-7	few	TRBD2	CASSPSGKSSYEQYF	TGTGCCAGCAGCCCCAGCGGGAAAAGTAGCTACGAGCAGTACTTC
TRBV7-2	TRBJ2-7	few	TRBD2	CASSLLQREEQYF	TGTGCCAGCAGCTTACTTCAGCGGGAAGAGCAGTACTTC
TRBV7-9	TRBJ2-6	few	-	CAGLTGTRASGANVLTF	TGTGCCGGCCTAACCGGGACAAGGGCCTCTGGGGCCAACGTCCTGACTTTC
TRBV28	TRBJ2-3	few	TRBD2	CASSLLSPTSGGSTDTQYF	TGTGCCAGCAGTCTCCTCTCACCGACTAGCGGGGGTAGCACAGATACGCAGTATTTT
TRBV27	TRBJ2-2	few	TRBD2	CASSFLAGKGGGELFF	TGTGCCAGCAGTTTCCTAGCGGGGAAGGGTGGCGGGGAGCTGTTTTTT
TRBV5-6	TRBJ1-1	few	-	CASSLVTDNTEAFF	TGTGCCAGCAGCTTGGTCACGGACAACACTGAAGCTTTCTTT
TRBV30	TRBJ2-7	few	TRBD1	CAWSVGQGWWYEQYF	TGTGCCTGGAGTGTAGGACAGGGATGGTGGTACGAGCAGTACTTC
TRBV2	TRBJ2-5	-	-	CANGEQETQYF	TGTGCCAACGGGGAACAAGAGACCCAGTACTTC
TRBV12-3/TRBV12-4	TRBJ2-3	-	-	CASNPLGPDTQYF	TGTGCCAGCAACCCGTTGGGCCCAGATACGCAGTATTTT
TRBV5-1	TRBJ1-5	few	-	CASSFILGPVNQPQHF	TGCGCCAGCAGCTTCATACTGGGACCGGTCAATCAGCCCCAGCATTTT
TRBV11-2	TRBJ2-2	few	-	CASSLRWAQGGNTGELFF	TGTGCCAGCAGCTTAAGATGGGCACAGGGTGGAAACACCGGGGAGCTGTTTTTT
TRBV20-1	TRBJ2-7	-	TRBD1	CSAITGQGSYEQYF	TGCAGTGCTATCACGGGACAGGGCTCCTACGAGCAGTACTTC
TRBV20-1	TRBJ2-3	-	-	CSAPISIPSTDTQYF	TGCAGTGCTCCCATCTCTATCCCTAGCACAGATACGCAGTATTTT
TRBV7-2	TRBJ2-5	-	-	CASSELGDFQETQYF	TGTGCCAGCAGCGAACTCGGCGACTTCCAAGAGACCCAGTACTTC
TRBV19	TRBJ2-3	few	TRBD2	CASSLSGIGRDTQYF	TGTGCCAGTAGTTTAAGCGGGATTGGGAGAGATACGCAGTATTTT
TRBV5-1	TRBJ2-5	few	-	CASSTLPGPQETQYF	TGCGCCAGCAGCACTCTCCCCGGGCCTCAAGAGACCCAGTACTTC
TRBV11-2	TRBJ2-2	-	TRBD2	CASSLERGGYGWTGELFF	TGTGCCAGCAGCTTAGAGCGGGGGGGCTATGGTTGGACCGGGGAGCTGTTTTTT
TRBV19	TRBJ2-5	-	-	CASSMEETQYF	TGTGCCAGTAGTATGGAGGAGACCCAGTACTTC
TRBV6-2/TRBV6-3	TRBJ2-7	few	TRBD2	CASRIGTSGSYEQYF	TGTGCCAGCAGAATCGGGACTAGCGGGTCCTACGAGCAGTACTTC
TRBV5-1	TRBJ1-1	-	-	CASSLDPANTEAFF	TGCGCCAGCAGCTTGGATCCCGCGAACACTGAAGCTTTCTTT
TRBV12-3/TRBV12-4	TRBJ2-5	-	-	CASSLGATGGETQYF	TGTGCCAGCAGTTTAGGGGCGACAGGTGGAGAGACCCAGTACTTC
TRBV6-2/TRBV6-3	TRBJ2-7	many	TRBD1	CASRTLTGWYEQYF	TGTGCCAGCAGAACTCTGACAGGGTGGTACGAGCAGTACTTC
TRBV5-1	TRBJ2-3	-	-	CASSPTFDRRSSHTQYF	TGCGCCAGCAGCCCTACCTTTGACAGGCGGAGCTCCCATACGCAGTATTTT
TRBV4-2	TRBJ2-7	-	TRBD1	CASSQDLETGGREQYF	TGTGCCAGCAGCCAAGATCTAGAGACAGGGGGTCGCGAGCAGTACTTC
TRBV5-1	TRBJ2-7	few	TRBD2	CASGDSGGSYEQYF	TGCGCCAGCGGTGATAGCGGGGGATCCTACGAGCAGTACTTC
TRBV28	TRBJ1-6	-	-	CASSLLGESSYNSPLHF	TGTGCCAGCAGTTTACTGGGGGAGAGTTCCTATAATTCACCCCTCCACTTT
TRBV6-2/TRBV6-3	TRBJ2-2	few	-	CASGNPTGFGELFF	TGTGCCAGCGGGAACCCCACAGGGTTCGGGGAGCTGTTTTTT
TRBV2	TRBJ2-1	-	-	CASWDGSDNEQFF	TGTGCCAGTTGGGACGGGAGTGACAATGAGCAGTTCTTC
TRBV7-9	TRBJ1-4	few	-	CASSLAPQGNEKLFF	TGTGCCAGCAGCTTAGCGCCCCAGGGTAATGAAAAACTGTTTTTT
TRBV27	TRBJ2-1	-	TRBD2	CASSLSRTSGLNNEQFF	TGTGCCAGCAGTTTATCCCGGACTAGCGGGCTTAACAATGAGCAGTTCTTC
TRBV3-1	TRBJ2-3	many	-	CASSQEWRVPLTQTDTQYF	TGTGCCAGCAGCCAAGAATGGCGGGTGCCCCTCACGCAGACAGATACGCAGTATTTT
TRBV5-1	TRBJ1-1	few	TRBD1	CASRPGQGPEAFF	TGCGCCAGCAGGCCGGGACAGGGACCTGAAGCTTTCTTT
TRBV5-1	TRBJ2-5	-	-	CASSYRRLETQYF	TGCGCCAGCAGTTACCGACGTCTAGAGACCCAGTACTTC
TRBV7-9	TRBJ1-1	few	-	CASSLDRGATEAFF	TGTGCCAGCAGCTTAGATCGGGGAGCCACTGAAGCTTTCTTT
TRBV28	TRBJ2-7	few	-	CASMDPYEQYF	TGTGCCAGCATGGACCCCTACGAGCAGTACTTC
TRBV6-1	TRBJ1-2	few	-	CASRPDRSIYGYTF	TGTGCCAGCAGACCTGACAGGAGCATCTATGGCTACACCTTC
TRBV12-3/TRBV12-4	TRBJ1-3	many	-	CASSMRTAGYTIYF	TGTGCCAGCAGTATGAGGACCGCTGGGTACACCATATATTTT
TRBV6-5	TRBJ2-7	few	-	CASSYYGRADGSYEQYF	TGTGCCAGCAGTTACTACGGGCGAGCGGACGGCTCCTACGAGCAGTACTTC
TRBV18	TRBJ2-5	-	-	CASSQSSHQETQYF	TGTGCCAGCTCACAGAGCAGCCACCAAGAGACCCAGTACTTC
TRBV5-5	TRBJ2-6	few	-	CASSVASRSGANVLTF	TGTGCCAGCAGCGTAGCGAGCCGCTCTGGGGCCAACGTCCTGACTTTC
TRBV12-3/TRBV12-4	TRBJ1-5	-	-	CASSTGPSNQPQHF	TGTGCCAGCAGTACAGGACCTAGCAATCAGCCCCAGCATTTT
TRBV24-1	TRBJ1-5	-	-	CATSEGSSNQPQHF	TGTGCCACCAGTGAAGGGTCTAGCAATCAGCCCCAGCATTTT
TRBV7-2	TRBJ1-6	-	TRBD1	CASSSGQGGISPLHF	TGTGCCAGCAGCTCTGGACAGGGTGGAATTTCACCCCTCCACTTT
TRBV7-2	TRBJ1-2	few	-	CASSLEWRDYGYTF	TGTGCCAGCAGCTTAGAGTGGAGGGATTATGGCTACACCTTC
TRBV4-1	TRBJ2-1	-	-	CASRRRGAIYNEQFF	TGCGCCAGCAGACGTAGAGGGGCCATCTACAATGAGCAGTTCTTC